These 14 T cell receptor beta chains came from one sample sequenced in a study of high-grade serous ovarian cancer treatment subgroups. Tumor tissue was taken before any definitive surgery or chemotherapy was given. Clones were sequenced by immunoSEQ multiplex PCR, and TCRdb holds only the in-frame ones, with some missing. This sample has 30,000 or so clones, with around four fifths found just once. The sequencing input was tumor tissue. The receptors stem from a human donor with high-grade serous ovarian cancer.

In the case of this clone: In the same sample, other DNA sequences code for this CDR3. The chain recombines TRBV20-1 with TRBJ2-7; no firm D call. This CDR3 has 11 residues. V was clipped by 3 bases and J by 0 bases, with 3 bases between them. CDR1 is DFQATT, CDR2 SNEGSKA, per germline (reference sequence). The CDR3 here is CSARSSYEQYF. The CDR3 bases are TGCAGTGCTAGGTCCTCCTACGAGCAGTACTTC.

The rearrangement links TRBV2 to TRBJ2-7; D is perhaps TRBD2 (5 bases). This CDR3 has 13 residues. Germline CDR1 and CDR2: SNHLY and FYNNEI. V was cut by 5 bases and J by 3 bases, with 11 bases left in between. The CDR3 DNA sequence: TGTGCCAGCAGTTACCGACGGGACTACGAGCAGTACTTC. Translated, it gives CASSYRRDYEQYF.

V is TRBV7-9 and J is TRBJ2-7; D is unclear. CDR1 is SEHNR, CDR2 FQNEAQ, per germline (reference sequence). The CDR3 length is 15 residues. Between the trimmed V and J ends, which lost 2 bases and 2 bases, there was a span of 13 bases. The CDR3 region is CASSLRAGGAYEQYF. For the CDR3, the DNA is TGTGCCAGCAGCTTACGGGCAGGTGGGGCCTACGAGCAGTACTTC.

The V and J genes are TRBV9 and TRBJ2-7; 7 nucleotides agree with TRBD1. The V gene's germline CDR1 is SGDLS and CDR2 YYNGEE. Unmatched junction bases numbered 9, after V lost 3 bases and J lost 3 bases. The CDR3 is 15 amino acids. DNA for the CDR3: TGTGCCAGCAGCGCCCGGGACAGAGGAGGCTACGAGCAGTACTTC. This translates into CASSARDRGGYEQYF.

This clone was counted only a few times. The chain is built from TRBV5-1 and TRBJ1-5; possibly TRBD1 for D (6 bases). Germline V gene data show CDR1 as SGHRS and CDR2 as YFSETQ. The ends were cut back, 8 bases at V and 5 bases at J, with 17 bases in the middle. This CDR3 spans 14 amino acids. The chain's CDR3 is CASPIGGGDQPQHF. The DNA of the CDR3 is TGCGCCAGTCCCATTGGGGGCGGAGATCAGCCCCAGCATTTT. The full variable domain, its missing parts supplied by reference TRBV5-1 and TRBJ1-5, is KAGVTQTPRYLIKTRGQQVTLSCSPISGHRSVSWYQQTPGQGLQFLFEYFSETQRNKGNFPGRFSGRQFSNSRSEMNVSTLELGDSALYLCASPIGGGDQPQHFGDGTRLSIL.

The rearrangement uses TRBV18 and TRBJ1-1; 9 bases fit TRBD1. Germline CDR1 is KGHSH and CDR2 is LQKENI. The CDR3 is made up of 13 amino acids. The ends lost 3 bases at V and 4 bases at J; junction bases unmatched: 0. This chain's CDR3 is CASSPGQGTEAFF. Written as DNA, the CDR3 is TGTGCCAGCTCACCGGGACAGGGCACTGAAGCTTTCTTT. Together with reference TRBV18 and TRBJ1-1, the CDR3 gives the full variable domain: NAGVMQNPRHLVRRRGQEARLRCSPMKGHSHVYWYRQLPEEGLKFMVYLQKENIIDESGMPKERFSAEFPKEGPSILRIQQVVRGDSAAYFCASSPGQGTEAFFGQGTRLTVV.

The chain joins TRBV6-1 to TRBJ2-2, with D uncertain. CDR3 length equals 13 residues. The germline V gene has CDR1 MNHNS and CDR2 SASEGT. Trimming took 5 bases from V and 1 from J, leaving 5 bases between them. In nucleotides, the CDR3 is TGTGCCAGCAGTCAGAGGAACACCGGGGAGCTGTTTTTT. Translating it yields CASSQRNTGELFF.

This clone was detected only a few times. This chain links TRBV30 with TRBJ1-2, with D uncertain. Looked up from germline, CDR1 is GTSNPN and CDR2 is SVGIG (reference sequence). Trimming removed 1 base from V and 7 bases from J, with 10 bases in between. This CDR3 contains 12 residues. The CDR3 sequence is CAWSGEAGGYTF. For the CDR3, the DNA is TGTGCCTGGAGTGGGGAGGCTGGTGGCTACACCTTC.

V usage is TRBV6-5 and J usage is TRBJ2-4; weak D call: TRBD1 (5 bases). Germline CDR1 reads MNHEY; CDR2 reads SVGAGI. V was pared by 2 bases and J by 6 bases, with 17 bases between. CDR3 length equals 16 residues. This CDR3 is CASSYQKDSAGNIQYF. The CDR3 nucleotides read TGTGCCAGCAGTTACCAAAAAGACAGCGCCGGAAACATTCAGTACTTC.

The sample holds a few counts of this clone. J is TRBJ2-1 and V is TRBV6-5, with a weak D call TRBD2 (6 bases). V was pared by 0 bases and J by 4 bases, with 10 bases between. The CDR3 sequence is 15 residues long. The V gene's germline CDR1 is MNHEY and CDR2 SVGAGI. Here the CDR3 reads CASSYSRGTYNEQFF. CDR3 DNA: TGTGCCAGCAGTTACTCACGCGGGACGTACAATGAGCAGTTCTTC.

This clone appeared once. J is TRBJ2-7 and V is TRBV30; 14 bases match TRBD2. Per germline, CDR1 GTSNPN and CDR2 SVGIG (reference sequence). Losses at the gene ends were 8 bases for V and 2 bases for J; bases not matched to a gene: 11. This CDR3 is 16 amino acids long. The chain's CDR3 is CAGTSGRFGGTYEQYF. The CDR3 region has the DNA TGTGCCGGGACTAGCGGGAGATTCGGAGGGACCTACGAGCAGTACTTC.

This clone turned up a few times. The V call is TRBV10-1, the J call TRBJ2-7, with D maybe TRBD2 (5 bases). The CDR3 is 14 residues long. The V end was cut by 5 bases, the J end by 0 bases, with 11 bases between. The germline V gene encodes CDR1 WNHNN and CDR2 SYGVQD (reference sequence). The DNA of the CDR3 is TGCGCCAGCAGTTCACAGAGGGACTCCTACGAGCAGTACTTC. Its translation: CASSSQRDSYEQYF.

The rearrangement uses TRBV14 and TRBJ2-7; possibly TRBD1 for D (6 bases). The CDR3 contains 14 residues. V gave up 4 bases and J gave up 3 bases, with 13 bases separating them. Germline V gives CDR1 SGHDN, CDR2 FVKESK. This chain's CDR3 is CASSPLNRVYEQYF. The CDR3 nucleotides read TGTGCCAGCAGCCCCCTCAACAGGGTCTACGAGCAGTACTTC.

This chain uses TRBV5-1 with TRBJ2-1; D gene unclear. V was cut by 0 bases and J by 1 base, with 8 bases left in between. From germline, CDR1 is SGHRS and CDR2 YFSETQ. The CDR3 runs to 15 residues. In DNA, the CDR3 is TGCGCCAGCAGCTTGGCCGTAGTATCCTACAATGAGCAGTTCTTC. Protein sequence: CASSLAVVSYNEQFF.